These 10 T cell receptor beta chains were all obtained from the same sample, sequenced in a study of T cell changes during pregnancy in multiple sclerosis. The data were produced by immunoSEQ multiplex PCR, yet TCRdb's version contains in-frame clones alone and is incomplete. This sample yields about 80,000 clones, of which roughly 92% are seen a single time; around 0.2% belongs to the top ten. The input for sequencing was CD4+ T cells from peripheral blood mononuclear cells, taken before pregnancy. The receptors derive from a female donor with multiple sclerosis, enrolled in a pregnancy study.

This rearrangement joins TRBV7-9 to TRBJ2-1, with unresolved D. Germline CDR1 and CDR2: SEHNR and FQNEAQ (reference sequence). Trimming removed 2 bases from V and 11 bases from J, with 10 bases in between. The CDR3 contains 12 residues. The CDR3 loop reads CASSLNSRQQFF. CDR3 in DNA: TGTGCCAGCAGCTTAAATTCCAGGCAGCAGTTCTTC.

CDR3 amino acids: CASSETAYEQYF. Written as DNA, the CDR3 is TGTGCCAGCAGTGAAACTGCCTACGAGCAGTACTTC. The chain has TRBV2 and TRBJ2-7; D not certain. Germline V CDR1 and CDR2: SNHLY, FYNNEI. The CDR3 loop spans 12 amino acids. The germline V and J ends were trimmed by 2 bases and 2 bases, with 4 bases remaining between them.

The chain joins TRBV15 to TRBJ1-4; D call uncertain. The CDR3 loop spans 16 amino acids. Trimming stripped 0 bases from V and 8 bases from J, with 16 bases between. Germline CDR1 reads LNHNV; CDR2 reads YYDKDF (reference sequence). This CDR3 is CATSRDRSSFNEKLFF. The CDR3 nucleotides read TGTGCCACCAGCAGAGATCGGAGCTCCTTCAACGAAAAACTGTTTTTT.

The chain links TRBV7-6 to TRBJ2-1; 11 nucleotides agree with TRBD2. This CDR3 comprises 16 residues. With V trimmed by 5 bases and J by 6 bases, 9 bases remained unmatched. Germline lookup yields CDR1 SGHVS and CDR2 FNYEAQ. This chain's CDR3 is CASSARTGTSGNEQFF. CDR3 bases: TGTGCCAGCAGCGCACGCACCGGGACTAGCGGCAATGAGCAGTTCTTC.

J is TRBJ2-2 and V is TRBV28; possible D gene TRBD1, 5 bases. This CDR3 has 15 amino acids. Germline loops: CDR1 MDHEN, CDR2 SYDVKM. V was trimmed by 6 bases and J by 6 bases, leaving 17 bases between them. The DNA of the CDR3 is TGTGCCAGCAGGTTAGGGGCCAGGTGGCCCGGGGAGCTGTTTTTT. Translating gives CASRLGARWPGELFF.

The genes are TRBV5-1 and TRBJ1-1, with 9 bases fitting TRBD1. From germline, CDR1 is SGHRS and CDR2 YFSETQ. Unmatched junction bases numbered 7, after V lost 4 bases and J lost 3 bases. The CDR3 runs 15 residues. CDR3 nucleotide sequence: TGCGCCAGCAGCCGGGGACAGGGACTCTACACTGAAGCTTTCTTT. Its protein is CASSRGQGLYTEAFF. Together with reference TRBV5-1 and TRBJ1-1, the CDR3 gives the full variable domain: KAGVTQTPRYLIKTRGQQVTLSCSPISGHRSVSWYQQTPGQGLQFLFEYFSETQRNKGNFPGRFSGRQFSNSRSEMNVSTLELGDSALYLCASSRGQGLYTEAFFGQGTRLTVV.

The V and J genes are TRBV19 and TRBJ2-3; TRBD2 might be the D (6 bases). The V end lost 3 bases, the J end lost 6 bases, and 13 bases lay between the germline ends. Germline V lookup: CDR1 LNHDA, CDR2 SQIVND (reference sequence). The length of the CDR3 is 14 residues. This chain's CDR3 is CASSIAGLEDTQYF. The CDR3, as DNA: TGTGCCAGTAGTATTGCGGGACTCGAGGATACGCAGTATTTT.

The gene calls are TRBV28 and TRBJ2-5, with TRBD2 matching over 8 bases. The CDR3 consists of 16 residues. Germline loops: CDR1 MDHEN, CDR2 SYDVKM. The V segment lost 5 bases and the J segment 2 bases; nucleotides outside the gene matches: 10. The CDR3, as DNA: TGTGCCAGCAGTCCCTTCGCGGGAGGATATCAAGAGACCCAGTACTTC. Protein product: CASSPFAGGYQETQYF.

The genes are TRBV4-1 and TRBJ2-6; D gene ambiguous. The V and J ends lost 3 bases and 1 base respectively, with 4 bases between them. The CDR3 consists of 14 residues. The germline V gene has CDR1 MGHRA and CDR2 YSYEKL. The CDR3 DNA reads TGCGCCAGCAGCCAGAGATCTGGGGCCAACGTCCTGACTTTC. Residues: CASSQRSGANVLTF.

This clone was detected only once. The V gene is TRBV5-6, the J gene TRBJ2-7; maybe TRBD1 (5 bases). The V and J ends lost 3 bases and 3 bases respectively, with 13 bases between them. CDR1 and CDR2 (germline): SGHDT, YYEEEE. The CDR3 spans 14 residues. CDR3 sequence (DNA): TGTGCCAGCAGCTCCTATAAAGGGGACTACGAGCAGTACTTC. Its protein is CASSSYKGDYEQYF.